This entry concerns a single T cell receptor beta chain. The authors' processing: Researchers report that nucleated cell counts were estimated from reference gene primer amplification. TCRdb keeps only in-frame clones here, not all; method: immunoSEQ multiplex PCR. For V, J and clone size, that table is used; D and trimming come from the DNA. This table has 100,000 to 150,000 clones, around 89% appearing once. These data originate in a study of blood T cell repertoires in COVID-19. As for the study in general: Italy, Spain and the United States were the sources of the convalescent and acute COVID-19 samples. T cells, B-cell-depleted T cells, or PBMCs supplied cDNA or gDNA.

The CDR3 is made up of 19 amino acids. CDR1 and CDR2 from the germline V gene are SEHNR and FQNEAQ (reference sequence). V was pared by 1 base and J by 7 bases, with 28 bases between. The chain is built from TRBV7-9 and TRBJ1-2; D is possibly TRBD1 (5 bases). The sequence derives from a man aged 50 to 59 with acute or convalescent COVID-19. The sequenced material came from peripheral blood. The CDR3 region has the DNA TGTGCCAGCAGCTTAGGATTGCCGATCGGGGGATCCAATCCAGGTGGCTACACCTTC. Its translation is CASSLGLPIGGSNPGGYTF. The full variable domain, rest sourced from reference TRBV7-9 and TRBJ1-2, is DTGVSQNPRHKITKRGQNVTFRCDPISEHNRLYWYRQTLGQGPEFLTYFQNEAQLEKSRLLSDRFSAERPKGSFSTLEIQRTEQGDSAMYLCASSLGLPIGGSNPGGYTFGSGTRLTVV.